The 15 T cell receptor beta chains below all came from one sample that was sequenced in a study of T cell repertoires in cytomegalovirus infection. MiXCR was run by TCRdb on the reads, yielding one entry per CDR3 protein. Of roughly 500,000 distinct CDR3 sequences detected, roughly 34% appear once; the ten largest clones hold roughly 15%. Their antigens remain unidentified. The sequencing here drew on cultured PBMCs, taken from culture after CMV antigen stimulation. The receptors here all came from a human donor in good health (CMV status not recorded). Some clones in this sample may be carry-over from other donors' samples.

The rearrangement uses TRBV7-8 and TRBJ2-1, with D possibly being TRBD2 (5 bases). V shed 1 base and J shed 9 bases, with 16 bases lying between them. The CDR3 runs to 15 residues. In germline, CDR1 is SGHVS, CDR2 FQNEAQ. CDR3 sequence reads: CASSLVLLGAGEQFF. Here the CDR3 DNA reads TGTGCCAGCAGCTTAGTTCTTTTGGGAGCCGGTGAGCAGTTCTTC. The full variable domain, in which reference TRBV7-8 and TRBJ2-1 provide the parts outside the CDR3, is GAGVSQSPRYKVAKRGQDVALRCDPISGHVSLFWYQQALGQGPEFLTYFQNEAQLDKSGLPSDRFFAERPEGSVSTLKIQRTQQEDSAVYLCASSLVLLGAGEQFFGPGTRLTVL.

The rearrangement uses TRBV6-4 and TRBJ2-1; tentatively, D is TRBD1 or TRBD2 (5 bases each). V was trimmed by 0 bases and J by 1 base, leaving 22 bases between them. Germline V gives CDR1 MRHNA, CDR2 SNTAGT. The CDR3 runs 20 residues. The chain's CDR3 is CASSDSNLGARGRSYNEQFF. Here the CDR3 DNA reads TGTGCCAGCAGTGACTCCAACCTAGGGGCGAGGGGTAGGTCCTACAATGAGCAGTTCTTC.

J is TRBJ2-1 and V is TRBV19, with 10 bases that match TRBD2. Germline V gene sequence: CDR1 LNHDA, CDR2 SQIVND (reference sequence). V shed 7 bases and J 6 bases; nucleotides not matched to a gene: 9. The CDR3 consists of 15 residues. CDR3 sequence (DNA): TGTGCCAGTATCGGTCCTAGCGGGAGCTTCAATGAGCAGTTCTTC. Amino acid sequence: CASIGPSGSFNEQFF. Together with reference TRBV19 and TRBJ2-1, the CDR3 gives the full variable domain: DGGITQSPKYLFRKEGQNVTLSCEQNLNHDAMYWYRQDPGQGLRLIYYSQIVNDFQKGDIAEGYSVSREKKESFPLTVTSAQKNPTAFYLCASIGPSGSFNEQFFGPGTRLTVL.

This clonotype was counted only a few times. The chain employs TRBV20-1 and TRBJ2-1; 16 nucleotides match TRBD2. Per germline, CDR1 DFQATT and CDR2 SNEGSKA (reference sequence). The junction had 19 bases not matched to a gene; V was cut back by 6 bases and J by 8 bases. The CDR3 length is 19 residues. CDR3 amino acids: CSADAPGLAGGRGRDEQFF. DNA of the CDR3: TGCAGTGCGGATGCGCCGGGACTAGCGGGAGGGAGGGGTCGGGATGAGCAGTTCTTC.

The chain uses TRBV24-1 and TRBJ2-3, with 11 bases lining up with TRBD1. The CDR3 has 15 residues. V was clipped by 4 bases and J by 2 bases; unmatched bases: 1. Germline V lookup: CDR1 KGHDR, CDR2 SFDVKD. CDR3 in DNA: TGTGCCACCAGTGAAGGACAGGGGGCCACAGATACGCAGTATTTT. It encodes CATSEGQGATDTQYF.

The gene calls are TRBV28 and TRBJ2-6, with 7 bases matching TRBD1. CDR3 length equals 16 residues. Trimming took 4 bases from V and 4 from J; bases not matched to a gene: 7. Germline loops: CDR1 MDHEN, CDR2 SYDVKM. CDR3 protein: CASSSPGQTGANVLTF. The CDR3 DNA is TGTGCCAGCAGTTCCCCGGGACAGACCGGGGCCAACGTCCTGACTTTC.

This clonotype appeared a few times. V usage is TRBV9 and J usage is TRBJ2-1; TRBD2 matches at 12 bases. J gave up 7 bases and V 2 bases, and 4 bases lay outside the gene matches. This CDR3 is 15 amino acids long. Germline-derived CDR1 and CDR2 are SGDLS and YYNGEE. This CDR3 is CASSVLAGGPNEQFF. CDR3 sequence (DNA): TGTGCCAGCAGCGTCCTAGCGGGAGGGCCGAATGAGCAGTTCTTC.

This clonotype was recorded only once. The J gene is TRBJ2-5, the V gene TRBV29-1, with a possible D match to TRBD2 (6 bases). Germline V gene sequence: CDR1 SQVTM, CDR2 ANQGSEA. There are 14 residues in the CDR3. V was pared by 3 bases and J by 2 bases, with 13 bases between. CDR3 DNA sequence: TGCAGCGTTGACGTCTCCAGCGGGCAAGAGACCCAGTACTTC. Translating it yields CSVDVSSGQETQYF.

A single count supports this clonotype. This chain joins TRBV5-4 and TRBJ2-4; weak D call: TRBD2 (7 bases). CDR1 and CDR2 from the germline V gene are SGHNT and YYREEE (reference sequence). Trimming removed 4 bases at V and 6 bases at J, with 20 bases between. The CDR3 contains 16 residues. The CDR3 nucleotides are TGTGCCAGCAGCACCCCCGCTTTAGGGGGGGGAAACATTCAGTACTTC. It is translated as CASSTPALGGGNIQYF.

The genes are TRBV24-1 and TRBJ2-3; 7 bases line up with TRBD1. Germline CDR1 KGHDR, CDR2 SFDVKD. The CDR3 runs to 16 residues. The ends lost 4 bases at V and 0 bases at J; junction bases unmatched: 6. Written as DNA, the CDR3 is TGTGCCACCAGTGACCCGGGACAGACGAGCACAGATACGCAGTATTTT. Translation gives CATSDPGQTSTDTQYF.

The chain employs TRBV11-2 and TRBJ2-2; D tentatively fits TRBD1 or TRBD2 (5 bases each). Trimming stripped 4 bases from V and 6 bases from J, with 12 bases between. Germline lookup yields CDR1 SGHAT and CDR2 FQNNGV. The CDR3 sequence is 14 residues long. The CDR3 is CASSSRRGAGELFF. The CDR3 nucleotides read TGTGCCAGCAGCTCACGCCGAGGGGCCGGGGAGCTGTTTTTT.

There are many counts of this clonotype. The chain couples TRBV12-3 or TRBV12-4 to TRBJ1-1, with a tentative D call TRBD1 (5 bases). The CDR3 loop spans 12 amino acids. V gave up 3 bases and J gave up 8 bases, with 10 bases separating them. The CDR3, as DNA: TGTGCCAGCAGTTTCAGGGCAGGGGAAGCTTTCTTT. Translating gives CASSFRAGEAFF.

V is TRBV12-3 or TRBV12-4 and J is TRBJ1-1; D not resolved. Trimming removed 6 bases from V and 1 base from J, with 18 bases in between. The CDR3 has 16 residues. CDR3 region: CASSKSGRIQNTEAFF. For the CDR3, the DNA is TGTGCCAGCAGCAAATCCGGACGGATTCAGAACACTGAAGCTTTCTTT.

As regards this clonotype: A junction end diverges from the germline sequence, so it may reflect a read error. The V and J genes are TRBV12-3 or TRBV12-4 and TRBJ1-3; possible D gene TRBD1, 5 bases. This CDR3 has 13 amino acids. CDR3 residues: CATSFGAGNTIYF. CDR3 bases: TGTGCCACCAGTTTTGGGGCGGGAAACACCATATATTTT.

This clonotype was seen once. The chain combines TRBV28 with TRBJ2-3; the match to TRBD2 covers 9 bases. Germline V lookup: CDR1 MDHEN, CDR2 SYDVKM. The CDR3 sequence is 16 residues long. Unmatched junction bases numbered 9, after V lost 3 bases and J lost 5 bases. The CDR3: CASSFVQAGGGDTQYF. The CDR3 DNA sequence: TGTGCCAGCAGTTTTGTCCAGGCGGGAGGGGGAGATACGCAGTATTTT.